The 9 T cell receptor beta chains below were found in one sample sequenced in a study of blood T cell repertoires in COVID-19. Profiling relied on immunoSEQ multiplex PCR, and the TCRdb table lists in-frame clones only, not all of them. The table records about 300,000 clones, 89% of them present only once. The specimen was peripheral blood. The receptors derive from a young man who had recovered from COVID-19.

This chain's CDR3 is CATSSADRAPYEQYF. In DNA, the CDR3 is TGTGCCACCAGCAGCGCCGACAGGGCCCCCTACGAGCAGTACTTC. V gene TRBV15 combines with J gene TRBJ2-7; 7 bases agree with TRBD1. Per the germline V gene, CDR1 is LNHNV and CDR2 is YYDKDF (reference sequence). Germline trimming cut 3 bases from V and 2 bases from J; bases unmatched to any gene: 7. The CDR3 loop spans 15 amino acids.

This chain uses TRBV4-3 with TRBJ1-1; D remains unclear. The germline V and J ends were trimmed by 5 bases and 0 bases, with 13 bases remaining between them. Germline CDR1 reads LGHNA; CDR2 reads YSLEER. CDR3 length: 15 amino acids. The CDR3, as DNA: TGCGCCAGCAGCTCATGGGCCTCCCTGAACACTGAAGCTTTCTTT. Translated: CASSSWASLNTEAFF.

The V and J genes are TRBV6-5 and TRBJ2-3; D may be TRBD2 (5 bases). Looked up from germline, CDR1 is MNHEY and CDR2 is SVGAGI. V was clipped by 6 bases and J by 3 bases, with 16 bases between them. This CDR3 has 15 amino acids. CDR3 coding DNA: TGTGCCAGCAGCCTAGTTGGGAGTATGACAGATACGCAGTATTTT. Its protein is CASSLVGSMTDTQYF.

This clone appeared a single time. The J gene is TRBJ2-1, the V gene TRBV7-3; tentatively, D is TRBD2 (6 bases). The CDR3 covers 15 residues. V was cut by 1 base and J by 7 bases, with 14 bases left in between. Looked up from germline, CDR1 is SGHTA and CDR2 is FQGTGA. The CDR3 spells CASSLMAGPTNEQFF. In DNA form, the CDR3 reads TGTGCCAGCAGCTTAATGGCGGGACCTACAAATGAGCAGTTCTTC.

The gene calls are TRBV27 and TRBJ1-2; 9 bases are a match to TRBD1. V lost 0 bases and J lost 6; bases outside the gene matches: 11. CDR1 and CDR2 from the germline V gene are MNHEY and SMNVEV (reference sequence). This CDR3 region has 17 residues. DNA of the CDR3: TGTGCCAGCAGTTTATCCGGTCCCGGGACAGGGAGGGATGGCTACACCTTC. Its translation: CASSLSGPGTGRDGYTF.

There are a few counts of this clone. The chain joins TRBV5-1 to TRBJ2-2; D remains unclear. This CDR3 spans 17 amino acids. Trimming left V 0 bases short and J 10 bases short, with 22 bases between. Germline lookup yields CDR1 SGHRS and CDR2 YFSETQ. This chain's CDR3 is CASSLAARPTPPEELFF. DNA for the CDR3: TGCGCCAGCAGCTTGGCGGCGAGGCCGACTCCACCGGAGGAGCTGTTTTTT. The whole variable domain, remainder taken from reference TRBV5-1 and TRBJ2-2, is KAGVTQTPRYLIKTRGQQVTLSCSPISGHRSVSWYQQTPGQGLQFLFEYFSETQRNKGNFPGRFSGRQFSNSRSEMNVSTLELGDSALYLCASSLAARPTPPEELFFGEGSRLTVL.

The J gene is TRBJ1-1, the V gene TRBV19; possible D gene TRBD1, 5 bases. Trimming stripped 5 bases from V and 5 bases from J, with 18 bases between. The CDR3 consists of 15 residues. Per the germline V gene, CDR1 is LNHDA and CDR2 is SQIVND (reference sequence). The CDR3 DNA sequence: TGTGCCAGTAGTTTGGGTCGGGGGGGTCTTACTGAAGCTTTCTTT. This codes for CASSLGRGGLTEAFF.

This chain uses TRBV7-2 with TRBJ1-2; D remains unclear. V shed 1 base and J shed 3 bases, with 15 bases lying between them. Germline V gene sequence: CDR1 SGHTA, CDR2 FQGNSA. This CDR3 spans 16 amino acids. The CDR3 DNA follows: TGTGCCAGCAGCTTAGAGTTCGGAGGTTGGGACTATGGCTACACCTTC. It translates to CASSLEFGGWDYGYTF.

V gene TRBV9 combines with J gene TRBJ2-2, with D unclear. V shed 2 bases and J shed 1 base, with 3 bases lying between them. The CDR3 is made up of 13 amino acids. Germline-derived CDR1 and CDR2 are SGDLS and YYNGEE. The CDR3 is CASSVRNTGELFF. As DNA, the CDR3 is TGTGCCAGCAGCGTCCGGAACACCGGGGAGCTGTTTTTT. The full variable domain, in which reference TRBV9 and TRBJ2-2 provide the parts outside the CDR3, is DSGVTQTPKHLITATGQRVTLRCSPRSGDLSVYWYQQSLDQGLQFLIQYYNGEERAKGNILERFSAQQFPDLHSELNLSSLELGDSALYFCASSVRNTGELFFGEGSRLTVL.